This entry is about one T cell receptor (beta chain). This sample is drawn from a study of identical twins. Germline V gene sequence: CDR1 SGDLS, CDR2 YYNGEE. Unmatched junction bases numbered 7, after V lost 0 bases and J lost 7 bases. CDR3 length: 15 amino acids. A single record per CDR3 protein comes from TCRdb applying MiXCR to the 5' RACE reads. The profile shows 600,000 to 850,000 distinct CDR3 sequences, 15% to 20% of them singletons. This sample was shared with a second study, whose subject was T cells expressing NK-cell markers. From that report: Of eight sequenced donors, seven were HCMV-seropositive and one HCMV-seronegative. In a handful of donors, dominant clonotypes made up about 25-60.1% of CD3+CD56-NKG2C+ cells.

The sample consisted of PBMCs. The TCR comes from a woman aged 18-29 years in good health. This sequence joins TRBV9 and TRBJ2-1; 7 bases fit TRBD2. In DNA form, the CDR3 reads TGTGCCAGCAGCGTAGTAGGCGGGAGTCTTAATGAGCAGTTCTTC. Its protein product is CASSVVGGSLNEQFF.